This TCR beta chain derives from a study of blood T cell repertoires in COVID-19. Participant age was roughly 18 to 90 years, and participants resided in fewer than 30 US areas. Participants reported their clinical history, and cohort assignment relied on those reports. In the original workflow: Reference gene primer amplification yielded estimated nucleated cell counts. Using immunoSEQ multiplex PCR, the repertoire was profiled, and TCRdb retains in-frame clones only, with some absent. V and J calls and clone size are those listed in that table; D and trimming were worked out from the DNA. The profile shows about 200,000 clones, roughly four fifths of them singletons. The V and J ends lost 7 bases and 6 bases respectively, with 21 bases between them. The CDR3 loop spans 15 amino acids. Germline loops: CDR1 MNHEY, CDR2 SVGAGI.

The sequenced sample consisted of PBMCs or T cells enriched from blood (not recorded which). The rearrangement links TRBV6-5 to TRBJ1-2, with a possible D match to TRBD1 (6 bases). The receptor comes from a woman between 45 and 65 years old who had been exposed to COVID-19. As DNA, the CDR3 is TGTGCCAGCACCAGCAAGTTTCTGGGACACCATGGCTACACCTTC. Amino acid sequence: CASTSKFLGHHGYTF.